The 8 T cell receptor beta chains below were found in one sample sequenced in a study of a mutant IDH1 vaccine in newly diagnosed glioma. Time point: baseline, week 1 (first vaccination visit). The treatment denotes: pre-vaccination baseline after standard-of-care therapy. Here immunoSEQ multiplex PCR was the method, and the copy in TCRdb shows in-frame clones only, minus some. The sample has tens of thousands of clones; 70% to 90% are singletons. This specimen was PBMCs, taken from a glioma patient treated with radiotherapy, temozolomide or both. These receptors all come from a woman aged 40 to 50 with glioma.

The V gene is TRBV6-1, the J gene TRBJ2-5; the D call may be TRBD1 or TRBD2 (5 bases each). There are 14 residues in the CDR3. Looked up from germline, CDR1 is MNHNS and CDR2 is SASEGT. Trimming stripped 6 bases from V and 5 bases from J, with 16 bases between. The CDR3 sequence: CASSPGTIPETQYF. CDR3 bases: TGTGCCAGCAGCCCCGGGACCATACCTGAGACCCAGTACTTC.

The CDR3 spells CASSSLRGSYEQYF. CDR3 sequence (DNA): TGTGCCAGCAGCTCATTACGGGGCTCCTACGAGCAGTACTTC. J is TRBJ2-7 and V is TRBV7-2, with a weak D call TRBD2 (5 bases). Germline V gives CDR1 SGHTA, CDR2 FQGNSA. The CDR3 has 14 residues. Deletions cut 4 bases from V and 0 bases from J, with 10 bases between.

This clone was seen a single time. The chain recombines TRBV6-4 with TRBJ1-2; tentatively, D is TRBD1 (6 bases). V was cut by 5 bases and J by 4 bases, with 17 bases left in between. Germline CDR1 MRHNA, CDR2 SNTAGT. The CDR3 is 15 residues long. The CDR3 sequence: CASSPQTGSGYGYTF. The CDR3 DNA reads TGTGCCAGCAGTCCTCAAACAGGGAGTGGCTATGGCTACACCTTC.

This clone was picked up one time. This chain uses TRBV5-1 with TRBJ2-6; D gene ambiguous. The CDR3 extends over 13 amino acids. The V and J ends lost 7 bases and 3 bases respectively, with 8 bases between them. Germline V CDR1 and CDR2: SGHRS, YFSETQ. CDR3 protein: CASLGNGANVLTF. CDR3 coding DNA: TGCGCCAGCCTGGGAAATGGGGCCAACGTCCTGACTTTC.

The rearrangement joins TRBV25-1 to TRBJ2-3; a weak D match, TRBD2 (5 bases). Germline V lookup: CDR1 MGHDK, CDR2 SYGVNS. V gave up 3 bases and J gave up 1 base, with 14 bases separating them. The CDR3 has 16 amino acids. CDR3 region: CASSESGLPGTDTQYF. The CDR3 bases are TGTGCCAGCAGTGAGAGCGGCCTCCCGGGCACAGATACGCAGTATTTT.

The CDR3 DNA reads TGTGCCAGCAGCCTCGGAAGTACGCAGTATTTT. Translation gives CASSLGSTQYF. The rearrangement uses TRBV6-5 and TRBJ2-3; no definite D call. CDR1 and CDR2 (germline): MNHEY, SVGAGI. The CDR3 has 11 amino acids. With 6 bases removed from V and 8 bases from J, the gap between germline ends came to 9 bases.

The chain joins TRBV10-2 to TRBJ2-7, with D perhaps being TRBD1 or TRBD2 (5 bases each). The CDR3 runs 13 residues. V lost 7 bases and J lost 3, with 13 bases in between. In germline, CDR1 is WSHSY, CDR2 SAAADI. In nucleotides, the CDR3 is TGCGCCAGCAAAGGGACGGTGGACTACGAGCAGTACTTC. Protein sequence: CASKGTVDYEQYF.

The chain couples TRBV14 to TRBJ1-1; D unresolved. V lost 2 bases to trimming and J lost 4 bases, with 8 bases between them. The CDR3 totals 13 residues. From germline, CDR1 is SGHDN and CDR2 FVKESK. Written as DNA, the CDR3 is TGTGCCAGCAGCCAAAGGGATATCACTGAAGCTTTCTTT. This gives the protein CASSQRDITEAFF.